One and the same sample provided the 23 T cell receptor beta chains below, sequenced in a study of OX40 agonist ivuxolimab in advanced cancers. The assay was immunoSEQ multiplex PCR, and TCRdb's table has in-frame clones only and misses some. The top ten hold 3.4% of the sample, which has some 94,000 clones, approximately 92% seen once. The specimen comprised CD4+ or CD8+ T cells sorted from blood, sampled in a trial of the OX40 agonist ivuxolimab. The source is an adult with an advanced solid tumor such as melanoma, head and neck, liver or kidney cancer.

This sequence joins TRBV5-1 and TRBJ2-5; D is ambiguous. TRBJ2-7 matches the DNA end more closely, so the J call is doubtful. Germline V gene data show CDR1 as SGHRS and CDR2 as YFSETQ. This CDR3 has 14 amino acids. The CDR3 DNA reads as TGCGCCAGCAGCACCCATGGTGGCTCCTACGAGCAGTACTTC. It encodes CASSTHGGSYEQYF.

This clone has only one observation. This chain connects TRBV5-6 to TRBJ2-1, with D perhaps TRBD2 (5 bases). The V end was cut by 3 bases, the J end by 9 bases, with 13 bases between. This CDR3 is 13 amino acids long. CDR1 and CDR2 (germline): SGHDT, YYEEEE. The CDR3 is CASSWEIGGEQFF. DNA of the CDR3: TGTGCCAGCAGCTGGGAGATTGGAGGTGAGCAGTTCTTC.

The rearrangement links TRBV5-4 to TRBJ2-7; 10 bases are a match to TRBD1. CDR1 and CDR2 from the germline V gene are SGHNT and YYREEE (reference sequence). The CDR3 covers 15 residues. Trimming took 4 bases from V and 1 from J; bases not matched to a gene: 5. CDR3 DNA sequence: TGTGCCAGCAGCCAACCGGGACAGGGGTCCTACGAGCAGTACTTC. Amino acids: CASSQPGQGSYEQYF.

The J gene is TRBJ2-2, the V gene TRBV27; 9 bases line up with TRBD2. CDR3 length: 16 amino acids. In germline, CDR1 is MNHEY, CDR2 SMNVEV (reference sequence). Trimming cost V 3 bases and J 3 bases; bases outside gene matches: 5. The CDR3 region is CASSLRGGVDTGELFF. CDR3 DNA: TGTGCCAGCAGTTTGCGGGGGGGCGTTGACACCGGGGAGCTGTTTTTT.

The chain couples TRBV27 to TRBJ1-1; tentatively, D is TRBD1 (5 bases). The V and J ends lost 0 bases and 10 bases respectively, with 18 bases between them. The CDR3 has 15 residues. CDR1 and CDR2 from the germline V gene are MNHEY and SMNVEV (reference sequence). DNA of the CDR3: TGTGCCAGCAGTTTATCGATAATGTGGGGGGAAGGAGCTTTCTTT. Encoded protein: CASSLSIMWGEGAFF.

CDR3 loop: CASRSNSGPAAYGYTF. In nucleotides, the CDR3 is TGTGCAAGTCGCTCCAACAGCGGCCCGGCCGCCTATGGCTACACCTTC. The chain has TRBV12-2 and TRBJ1-2. TRBV12-2 is assigned pseudogene status. The CDR3 length is 16 residues.

The V gene is TRBV29-1, the J gene TRBJ2-7; tentative D call: TRBD2 (6 bases). The CDR3 loop spans 11 amino acids. Between the trimmed V and J ends, which lost 6 bases and 3 bases, there was a span of 9 bases. CDR1 is SQVTM and CDR2 is ANQGSEA in the germline V gene. In DNA form, the CDR3 reads TGCAGCGTAACCGGGAGCTACGAGCAGTACTTC. It translates to CSVTGSYEQYF.

The chain combines TRBV6-1 with TRBJ1-5; TRBD1 agrees at 7 bases. Trimming cost V 10 bases and J 5 bases; bases outside gene matches: 8. CDR1 is MNHNS and CDR2 is SASEGT in the germline V gene. The CDR3 is made up of 13 amino acids. CDR3 sequence reads: CAISGTDYQPQHF. Written as DNA, the CDR3 is TGTGCCATCTCGGGGACAGATTATCAGCCCCAGCATTTT.

The sample holds one count of this clone. The V gene is TRBV19, the J gene TRBJ1-1; 9 bases fit TRBD1. This CDR3 contains 12 residues. The germline gives CDR1 LNHDA, CDR2 SQIVND (reference sequence). V lost 6 bases, J lost 4 bases, and 0 bases stayed unmatched. CDR3 sequence (DNA): TGTGCCAGTAGGACAGGGGGCACTGAAGCTTTCTTT. It yields the protein CASRTGGTEAFF.

The chain links TRBV6-1 to TRBJ2-2; possibly TRBD1 for D (5 bases). V lost 4 bases and J 1 base, leaving 10 bases between the germline ends. CDR3 length equals 15 residues. CDR1 and CDR2 (germline): MNHNS, SASEGT. CDR3 DNA: TGTGCCAGCAGTGGGACACCGATGAACACCGGGGAGCTGTTTTTT. Protein: CASSGTPMNTGELFF.

The J gene is TRBJ1-1, the V gene TRBV9, with 11 positions matching TRBD1. Germline trimming cut 0 bases from V and 4 bases from J; bases unmatched to any gene: 2. This CDR3 region has 15 residues. The germline V gene has CDR1 SGDLS and CDR2 YYNGEE. This CDR3 reads CASSVVGTGGTEAFF. CDR3 nucleotide sequence: TGTGCCAGCAGCGTAGTAGGGACAGGGGGCACTGAAGCTTTCTTT.

The V call is TRBV7-6, the J call TRBJ2-7; 9 nucleotides agree with TRBD1. Germline CDR1 reads SGHVS; CDR2 reads FNYEAQ. The CDR3 is 16 amino acids. With V trimmed by 0 bases and J by 3 bases, 6 bases remained unmatched. DNA for the CDR3: TGTGCCAGCAGCTTAGCCCAGGGACAGGGCCACTACGAGCAGTACTTC. Residues: CASSLAQGQGHYEQYF.

The chain joins TRBV4-1 to TRBJ2-7; 8 nucleotides align to TRBD1. The CDR3 is 15 residues long. V lost 4 bases and J lost 4; bases outside the gene matches: 9. Germline V gene sequence: CDR1 MGHRA, CDR2 YSYEKL. CDR3 loop: CASSLRDRGGYEQYF. In DNA form, the CDR3 reads TGCGCCAGCAGCCTCCGCGACAGGGGTGGGTACGAGCAGTACTTC.

This clone was recorded at least ten times. This rearrangement joins TRBV5-6 to TRBJ1-1; D gene unclear. V was clipped by 3 bases and J by 0 bases, with 6 bases between them. In germline, CDR1 is SGHDT, CDR2 YYEEEE. The CDR3 is 13 residues long. CDR3: CASSSDMNTEAFF. CDR3 nucleotides: TGTGCCAGCAGCTCGGATATGAACACTGAAGCTTTCTTT.

The chain links TRBV7-6 to TRBJ2-1; 10 bases agree with TRBD1. The CDR3 contains 16 residues. V lost 3 bases, J lost 8 bases, and 10 bases stayed unmatched. Germline V lookup: CDR1 SGHVS, CDR2 FNYEAQ. CDR3 in amino acids: CASSFDRDRGTYEQFF. CDR3 sequence (DNA): TGTGCCAGCAGCTTCGACCGGGACAGGGGAACGTATGAGCAGTTCTTC. Variable domain in full (rest from reference TRBV7-6 and TRBJ2-1): GAGVSQSPRYKVTKRGQDVALRCDPISGHVSLYWYRQALGQGPEFLTYFNYEAQQDKSGLPNDRFSAERPEGSISTLTIQRTEQRDSAMYRCASSFDRDRGTYEQFFGPGTRLTVL.

The J gene is TRBJ2-3, the V gene TRBV7-9; the match to TRBD2 covers 14 bases. In germline, CDR1 is SEHNR, CDR2 FQNEAQ (reference sequence). With V trimmed by 5 bases and J by 4 bases, 8 bases remained unmatched. This CDR3 contains 17 residues. The CDR3 here is CASSENVGLAGADTQYF. In nucleotides, the CDR3 is TGTGCCAGCAGCGAAAACGTGGGACTAGCGGGAGCAGATACGCAGTATTTT. The variable domain in full, with the rest retrieved from reference TRBV7-9 and TRBJ2-3, is DTGVSQNPRHKITKRGQNVTFRCDPISEHNRLYWYRQTLGQGPEFLTYFQNEAQLEKSRLLSDRFSAERPKGSFSTLEIQRTEQGDSAMYLCASSENVGLAGADTQYFGPGTRLTVL.

Only one count was recorded for this clone. V and J are TRBV6-5 and TRBJ2-2; the D is unclear. CDR3 length: 14 amino acids. Trimming took off 0 bases at V and 6 bases at J, with 8 bases between the two ends. CDR1 MNHEY and CDR2 SVGAGI come from the germline V gene. The DNA of the CDR3 is TGTGCCAGCAGTTACTCGGGTAGATCCGGGGAGCTGTTTTTT. It codes for CASSYSGRSGELFF.

DNA for the CDR3: TGTGCCAGCAGCTTAGTTGTTTCTGCGGGATTCACCTACGAGCAGTACTTC. Protein: CASSLVVSAGFTYEQYF. The chain joins TRBV7-9 to TRBJ2-7; tentative D call: TRBD2 (6 bases). CDR3 length: 17 amino acids. Germline CDR1 SEHNR, CDR2 FQNEAQ (reference sequence). V lost 1 base to trimming and J lost 2 bases, with 18 bases between them.

The chain couples TRBV6-5 to TRBJ1-2; maybe TRBD1 (6 bases). This CDR3 has 13 amino acids. V lost 4 bases and J lost 8, with 14 bases in between. CDR1 is MNHEY and CDR2 is SVGAGI in the germline V gene. In nucleotides, the CDR3 is TGTGCCAGCAGTTCGGACAGTTTTGGAGGCTACACCTTC. This gives the protein CASSSDSFGGYTF.

The chain employs TRBV30 and TRBJ2-3, with D maybe TRBD2 (5 bases). Germline assignment: CDR1 GTSNPN and CDR2 SVGIG (reference sequence). V lost 0 bases to trimming and J lost 3 bases, with 10 bases between them. This CDR3 contains 14 residues. In DNA form, the CDR3 reads TGTGCCTGGAGTGTAGCCGGGGAGACAGATACGCAGTATTTT. Translation: CAWSVAGETDTQYF. Full variable domain (rest looked up from reference TRBV30 and TRBJ2-3): SQTIHQWPATLVQPVGSPLSLECTVEGTSNPNLYWYRQAAGRGLQLLFYSVGIGQISSEVPQNLSASRPQDRQFILSSKKLLLSDSGFYLCAWSVAGETDTQYFGPGTRLTVL.

The V gene is TRBV27, the J gene TRBJ1-5, with D hard to call. The V end was cut by 5 bases, the J end by 1 base, with 6 bases between. The length of the CDR3 is 13 residues. The germline gives CDR1 MNHEY, CDR2 SMNVEV (reference sequence). DNA of the CDR3: TGTGCCAGCAGTATCCGGAGCAATCAGCCCCAGCATTTT. Encoded protein: CASSIRSNQPQHF.

This clone was observed once. Other DNA sequences in the sample encode the same CDR3. The rearrangement joins TRBV5-1 to TRBJ1-2; D gene uncertain. The CDR3 is 12 amino acids. V was cut by 0 bases and J by 1 base, with 1 base left in between. In germline, CDR1 is SGHRS, CDR2 YFSETQ. CDR3: CASSLGNYGYTF. DNA of the CDR3: TGCGCCAGCAGCTTGGGTAACTATGGCTACACCTTC.

Note on this clone: In the same sample, other DNA sequences code for this CDR3. This chain links TRBV6-1 with TRBJ2-5, with TRBD2 matching over 9 bases. This CDR3 is built from 15 residues. Germline V gene sequence: CDR1 MNHNS, CDR2 SASEGT. Losses at the gene ends were 1 base for V and 5 bases for J; bases not matched to a gene: 5. CDR3 bases: TGTGCCAGCAGTGAAGGGCTAGCGGGATCGGAGACCCAGTACTTC. Amino acid sequence: CASSEGLAGSETQYF.